What follows are 5 T cell receptor beta chains derived from one specimen sequenced in a study of blood T cell repertoires in COVID-19. Profiled with immunoSEQ multiplex PCR; TCRdb holds only in-frame clones, not every one. Found here are about 140,000 clones, around three quarters of them singletons; the top ten hold around 13%. Sequenced sample: peripheral blood. These receptors came from a man at least 80 years old with acute or convalescent COVID-19.

The V and J genes are TRBV18 and TRBJ1-1; D not certain. V gave up 2 bases and J gave up 0 bases, with 4 bases separating them. The CDR3 is 13 residues long. CDR1 is KGHSH and CDR2 is LQKENI in the germline V gene. This CDR3 is CASSPELNTEAFF. The CDR3 coding sequence is TGTGCCAGCTCACCAGAGTTGAACACTGAAGCTTTCTTT.

The CDR3 region is CASSSRGRTDTQYF. CDR3 nucleotides: TGTGCCAGCAGTAGCCGGGGTCGCACAGATACGCAGTATTTT. V gene TRBV2 combines with J gene TRBJ2-3; D is possibly TRBD2 (5 bases). V lost 5 bases and J lost 1, with 10 bases in between. Germline lookup yields CDR1 SNHLY and CDR2 FYNNEI. The CDR3 runs to 14 residues.

This chain joins TRBV3-1 (or the pseudogene TRBV3-2) and TRBJ2-3; 9 nucleotides align to TRBD2. With 5 bases clipped from V and 4 bases from J, the junction kept 10 bases outside the gene matches. The CDR3 consists of 16 residues. Germline CDR1 is LGHDT and CDR2 is YNNKEL (reference sequence). The CDR3 bases are TGTGCCAGCAGCTCCCACAGCGGGGGGCACGCAGATACGCAGTATTTT. Translated, it gives CASSSHSGGHADTQYF.

DNA of the CDR3: TGTGCCAGCTCACCAATCGGGGTCTCTGGAAACACCATATATTTT. Translated, it gives CASSPIGVSGNTIYF. The chain links TRBV18 to TRBJ1-3; D uncertain. The CDR3 spans 15 residues. The V gene's germline CDR1 is KGHSH and CDR2 LQKENI. V was cut by 2 bases and J by 0 bases, with 8 bases left in between.

The chain joins TRBV9 to TRBJ2-3; the D gene is possibly TRBD2 (7 bases). There are 16 residues in the CDR3. V shed 3 bases and J shed 0 bases, with 14 bases lying between them. Looked up from germline, CDR1 is SGDLS and CDR2 is YYNGEE. The CDR3 region is CASSAPRGASTDTQYF. DNA of the CDR3: TGTGCCAGCAGCGCTCCCCGGGGGGCGAGCACAGATACGCAGTATTTT. Drawing the rest from reference TRBV9 and TRBJ2-3, the complete variable domain is DSGVTQTPKHLITATGQRVTLRCSPRSGDLSVYWYQQSLDQGLQFLIQYYNGEERAKGNILERFSAQQFPDLHSELNLSSLELGDSALYFCASSAPRGASTDTQYFGPGTRLTVL.